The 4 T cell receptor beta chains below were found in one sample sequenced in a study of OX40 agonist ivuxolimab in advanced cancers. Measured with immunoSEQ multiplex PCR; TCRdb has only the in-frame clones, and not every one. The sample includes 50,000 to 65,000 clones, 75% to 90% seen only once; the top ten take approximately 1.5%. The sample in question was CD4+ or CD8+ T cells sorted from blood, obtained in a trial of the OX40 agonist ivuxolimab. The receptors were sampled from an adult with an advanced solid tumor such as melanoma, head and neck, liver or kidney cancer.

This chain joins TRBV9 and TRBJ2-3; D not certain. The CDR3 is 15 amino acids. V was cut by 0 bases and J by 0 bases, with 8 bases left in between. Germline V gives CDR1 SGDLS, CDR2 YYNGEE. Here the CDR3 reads CASSVGAFSTDTQYF. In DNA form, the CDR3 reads TGTGCCAGCAGCGTAGGGGCGTTTAGCACAGATACGCAGTATTTT.

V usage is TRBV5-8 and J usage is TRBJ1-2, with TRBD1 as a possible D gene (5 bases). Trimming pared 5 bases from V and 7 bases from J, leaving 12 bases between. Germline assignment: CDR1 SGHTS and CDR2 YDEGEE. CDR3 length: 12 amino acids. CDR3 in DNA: TGTGCCAGCAGACTCGGGGGGAGTGGCTACACCTTC. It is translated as CASRLGGSGYTF.

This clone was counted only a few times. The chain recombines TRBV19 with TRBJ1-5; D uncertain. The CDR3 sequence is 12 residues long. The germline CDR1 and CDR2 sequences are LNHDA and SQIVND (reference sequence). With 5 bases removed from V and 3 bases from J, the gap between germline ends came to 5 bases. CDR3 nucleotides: TGTGCCAGTAGTTCTCTCAATCAGCCCCAGCATTTT. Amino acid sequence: CASSSLNQPQHF.

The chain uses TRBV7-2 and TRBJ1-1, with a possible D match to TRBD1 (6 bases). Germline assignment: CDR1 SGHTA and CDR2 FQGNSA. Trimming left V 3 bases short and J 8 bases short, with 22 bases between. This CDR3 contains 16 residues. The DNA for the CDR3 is TGTGCCAGCAGCTTGGCACAGACAGGTCCGTTGGGGGAAGCTTTCTTT. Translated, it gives CASSLAQTGPLGEAFF. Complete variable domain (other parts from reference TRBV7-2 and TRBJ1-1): GAGVSQSPSNKVTEKGKDVELRCDPISGHTALYWYRQSLGQGLEFLIYFQGNSAPDKSGLPSDRFSAERTGGSVSTLTIQRTQQEDSAVYLCASSLAQTGPLGEAFFGQGTRLTVV.